Given below is one T cell receptor (beta chain) in context. Its antigen is unknown. The data belong to a study of PD-1 blockade in classical Hodgkin lymphoma. With no exception, relapse followed autologous stem cell transplantation in all patients, and brentuximab vedotin exposure varied. Notes on the study in general: Only CD4+ TCR diversity, not CD8+, had risen significantly by C4D1.

Clones were read by immunoSEQ multiplex PCR, and TCRdb kept only the in-frame ones, dropping some. Of approximately 98,000 clones listed, 80% to 90% are singletons. With 0 bases clipped from V and 3 bases from J, the junction kept 7 bases outside the gene matches. This CDR3 region has 17 residues. CDR1 and CDR2 (germline): LNHNV, YYDKDF (reference sequence). The rearrangement links TRBV15 to TRBJ2-1; 8 bases are a match to TRBD2. Sequenced material: peripheral blood mononuclear cells (PBMCs), taken before the second cycle of nivolumab. This TCR came from a human donor with classical Hodgkin lymphoma. CDR3 sequence: CATSRDFWLAGYNEQFF. In DNA, the CDR3 is TGTGCCACCAGCAGAGATTTTTGGCTAGCGGGCTACAATGAGCAGTTCTTC.